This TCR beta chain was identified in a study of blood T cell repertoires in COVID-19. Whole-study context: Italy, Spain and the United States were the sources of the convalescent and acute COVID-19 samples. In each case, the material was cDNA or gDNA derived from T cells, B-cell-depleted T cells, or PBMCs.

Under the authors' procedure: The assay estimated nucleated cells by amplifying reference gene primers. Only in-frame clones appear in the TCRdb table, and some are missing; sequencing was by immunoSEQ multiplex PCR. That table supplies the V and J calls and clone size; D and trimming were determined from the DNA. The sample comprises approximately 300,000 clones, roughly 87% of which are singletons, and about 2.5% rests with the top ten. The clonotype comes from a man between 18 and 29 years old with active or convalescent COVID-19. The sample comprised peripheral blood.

This chain's CDR3 is CASSPAYNQPQHF. The CDR3 nucleotides are TGTGCCAGCAGCCCCGCGTACAATCAGCCCCAGCATTTT. The chain employs TRBV7-7 and TRBJ1-5, with unresolved D. The V and J ends lost 5 bases and 3 bases respectively, with 8 bases between them. CDR1 SSHAT and CDR2 FNYEAQ come from the germline V gene (reference sequence). The CDR3 consists of 13 residues.